These T cell receptor beta chains were read from a single sample in a study of siplizumab effects on memory and regulatory T cells. Libraries were prepared by immunoSEQ multiplex PCR; TCRdb keeps only in-frame clonotypes and omits some of them. The sample includes 100,000 to 120,000 clones, roughly 92% of them seen just once. Sequenced material: CD4+ T cells sorted from blood. These receptors all stem from a human donor in good health. The CDR3 runs from the conserved cysteine through the conserved F or W. A D gene is named only where the DNA matches it firmly. Clone size is not always given. Where it is, it says once, few, many or a class for expanded clones.

j_gene: TRBJ2-5
abundance: few
v_gene: TRBV5-4
d_gene: .
CDR3nt: .
CDR3aa: CASSFSGQAGGETQYF

j_gene: TRBJ2-7
abundance: once
v_gene: TRBV19
d_gene: .
CDR3nt: TGTGCCAGTAGTCCCAGCTTAGACGTCGAGCAGTACTTC
CDR3aa: CASSPSLDVEQYF

j_gene: TRBJ2-7
abundance: .
v_gene: TRBV29-1
d_gene: TRBD2
CDR3nt: TGCAGCGTGAGGAGGGGGACTAGCGGTTACTCCTACGAGCAGTACTTC
CDR3aa: CSVRRGTSGYSYEQYF

j_gene: TRBJ1-1
abundance: .
v_gene: TRBV5-8
d_gene: .
CDR3nt: TGTGCCAGCAGCCGAGGCGGGGGGCAGAACACTGAAGCTTTCTTT
CDR3aa: CASSRGGGQNTEAFF

j_gene: TRBJ2-3
abundance: .
v_gene: TRBV5-5
d_gene: .
CDR3nt: TGTGCCAGCAGCTTGGATCCCACTAGTAAAGATACGCAGTATTTT
CDR3aa: CASSLDPTSKDTQYF

j_gene: TRBJ1-1
abundance: .
v_gene: TRBV19
d_gene: .
CDR3nt: TGTGCCAGTAGTTCCCAGGGGAACACTGAAGCTTTCTTT
CDR3aa: CASSSQGNTEAFF

j_gene: TRBJ1-5
abundance: .
v_gene: TRBV7-2
d_gene: .
CDR3nt: TGTGCCAGCAGCTTAGATGGGGTATGGAATCAGCCCCAGCATTTT
CDR3aa: CASSLDGVWNQPQHF

j_gene: TRBJ2-5
abundance: .
v_gene: TRBV6-6
d_gene: .
CDR3nt: TGTGCCAGCACCTTTTTCAGGGGTGAAGAGACCCAGTACTTC
CDR3aa: CASTFFRGEETQYF

j_gene: TRBJ1-1
abundance: few
v_gene: TRBV6-5
d_gene: .
CDR3nt: TGTGCCAGCAGTTCAGCGGACACTGAAGCTTTCTTT
CDR3aa: CASSSADTEAFF

j_gene: TRBJ1-5
abundance: .
v_gene: TRBV11-2
d_gene: .
CDR3nt: TGTGCCAGCAGCCGCCAGAGGAATCAGCCCCAGCATTTT
CDR3aa: CASSRQRNQPQHF

j_gene: TRBJ1-5
abundance: .
v_gene: TRBV5-1
d_gene: TRBD1
CDR3nt: TGCGCCAGCAGCGGAACAGGGGAACAGCCCCAGCATTTT
CDR3aa: CASSGTGEQPQHF

j_gene: TRBJ2-1
abundance: .
v_gene: TRBV5-1
d_gene: TRBD2
CDR3nt: TGCGCCAGCAGCTTGGAGGGACTAACGAATGAGCAGTTCTTC
CDR3aa: CASSLEGLTNEQFF

j_gene: TRBJ2-1
abundance: .
v_gene: TRBV19
d_gene: TRBD2
CDR3nt: TGTGCCAGTAAGGGACTAGCCTACAATGAGCAGTTCTTC
CDR3aa: CASKGLAYNEQFF

j_gene: TRBJ1-3
abundance: .
v_gene: TRBV6-5
d_gene: .
CDR3nt: TGTGCCAGCAGTCTTAACCCCGGTCAAGGATTCACCATATATTTT
CDR3aa: CASSLNPGQGFTIYF

j_gene: TRBJ2-2
abundance: .
v_gene: TRBV10-3
d_gene: TRBD2
CDR3nt: TGTGCCGTCGAACGGGGCGGGAGCCCCCCCGGGGAGCTGTTTTTT
CDR3aa: CAVERGGSPPGELFF

j_gene: TRBJ1-2
abundance: .
v_gene: TRBV4-2
d_gene: .
CDR3nt: TGTGCCAGCAGCCAAGATCGGAGACAGGTGGACTATGGCTACACCTTC
CDR3aa: CASSQDRRQVDYGYTF

j_gene: TRBJ1-5
abundance: .
v_gene: TRBV6-6
d_gene: .
CDR3nt: TGTGCCAGCACCGCCGGGGGAGTAACTCAGCCCCAGCATTTT
CDR3aa: CASTAGGVTQPQHF

j_gene: TRBJ1-2
abundance: .
v_gene: TRBV5-1
d_gene: .
CDR3nt: TGCGCCAGCAGACAGGAGAACTATGGCTACACCTTC
CDR3aa: CASRQENYGYTF

j_gene: TRBJ1-1
abundance: .
v_gene: TRBV6-1
d_gene: .
CDR3nt: TGTGCCAGCAGTGATGGGGGGAGGGCCGAAGCTTTCTTT
CDR3aa: CASSDGGRAEAFF

j_gene: TRBJ1-2
abundance: once
v_gene: TRBV7-8
d_gene: .
CDR3nt: TGTGCCAGCAGCCTCCTGGGGGGGACTAACTATGGCTACACCTTC
CDR3aa: CASSLLGGTNYGYTF

j_gene: TRBJ2-4
abundance: .
v_gene: TRBV4-1
d_gene: .
CDR3nt: TGCGCCAGCAGCCCGGGGCGCGCGGCAGGGTTAGCCAAAAACATTCAGTACTTC
CDR3aa: CASSPGRAAGLAKNIQYF

j_gene: TRBJ2-7
abundance: .
v_gene: TRBV9
d_gene: .
CDR3nt: TGTGCCAGCAGCGCCCAGCCGTCTTCGGGGAGCGAGCAGTACTTC
CDR3aa: CASSAQPSSGSEQYF

j_gene: TRBJ2-7
abundance: .
v_gene: TRBV6-1
d_gene: .
CDR3nt: TGTGCCAGCAGTGAATGGCAGGGAGGAAACGAGCAGTACTTC
CDR3aa: CASSEWQGGNEQYF

j_gene: TRBJ1-3
abundance: .
v_gene: TRBV9
d_gene: .
CDR3nt: TGTGCCAGCAGCGTCGGCAATGTGGGGGCTGACACCATATATTTT
CDR3aa: CASSVGNVGADTIYF

j_gene: TRBJ2-1
abundance: .
v_gene: TRBV27
d_gene: .
CDR3nt: TGTGCCAGCAGTTTAGGTCGGGGGCTCTCCTACAATGAGCAGTTCTTC
CDR3aa: CASSLGRGLSYNEQFF

j_gene: TRBJ2-5
abundance: .
v_gene: TRBV15
d_gene: .
CDR3nt: TGTGCCACCAGCAGAGATCCGGCGGAGGGGGAGACCCAGTACTTC
CDR3aa: CATSRDPAEGETQYF

j_gene: TRBJ2-7
abundance: .
v_gene: TRBV6-6
d_gene: TRBD1
CDR3nt: TGTGCCAGCAATACAGGGGACCCGTCCTACGAGCAGTACTTC
CDR3aa: CASNTGDPSYEQYF

j_gene: TRBJ2-7
abundance: .
v_gene: TRBV6-5
d_gene: .
CDR3nt: TGTGCCAGCTGTCTCCGGGACTCGTCCGAGCAGTACTTC
CDR3aa: CASCLRDSSEQYF

j_gene: TRBJ2-5
abundance: .
v_gene: TRBV5-3
d_gene: .
CDR3nt: TGTGCCAGAAGCACTGGATTTCAAGAGACCCAGTACTTC
CDR3aa: CARSTGFQETQYF

j_gene: TRBJ2-1
abundance: .
v_gene: TRBV6-5
d_gene: TRBD1
CDR3nt: TGTGCCAGCAGTACCACACAGGGGGCCTATGAGCAGTTCTTC
CDR3aa: CASSTTQGAYEQFF

j_gene: TRBJ1-4
abundance: .
v_gene: TRBV10-2
d_gene: .
CDR3nt: TGCGCCAGCAGTTCCCGAGTAGGTGCAACTAATGAAAAACTGTTTTTT
CDR3aa: CASSSRVGATNEKLFF

j_gene: TRBJ2-5
abundance: .
v_gene: TRBV29-1
d_gene: .
CDR3nt: TGCAGCGTTGACTCGACTGTCCAAGAGACCCAGTACTTC
CDR3aa: CSVDSTVQETQYF

j_gene: TRBJ1-3
abundance: .
v_gene: TRBV5-1
d_gene: .
CDR3nt: TGCGCCAGCAGCTTCAGGCAGGGCGGAAACACCATATATTTT
CDR3aa: CASSFRQGGNTIYF

j_gene: TRBJ1-4
abundance: .
v_gene: TRBV6-5
d_gene: .
CDR3nt: TGTGCCAGCAGTTTGGAACCGGGAAATGAAAAACTGTTTTTT
CDR3aa: CASSLEPGNEKLFF

j_gene: TRBJ2-5
abundance: .
v_gene: TRBV18
d_gene: .
CDR3nt: TGTGCCAGCTCACCACCGACAGGAGGAGAGACCCAGTACTTC
CDR3aa: CASSPPTGGETQYF

j_gene: TRBJ1-2
abundance: .
v_gene: TRBV7-3
d_gene: .
CDR3nt: TGTGCCAGCAGCCAGGATAGAAACTATGGCTACACCTTC
CDR3aa: CASSQDRNYGYTF

j_gene: TRBJ1-2
abundance: .
v_gene: TRBV7-9
d_gene: .
CDR3nt: TGTGCCAGCACCCCCGGACGGATCTATGGCTACACCTTC
CDR3aa: CASTPGRIYGYTF

j_gene: TRBJ1-3
abundance: .
v_gene: TRBV7-7
d_gene: .
CDR3nt: TGTGCTAGCAGCCCCTTATCGCCGGGGGCGAGGACGCACACCATATATTTT
CDR3aa: CASSPLSPGARTHTIYF

j_gene: TRBJ1-1
abundance: .
v_gene: TRBV6-1
d_gene: .
CDR3nt: TGTGCCACTAAAAGAGGGCTTAACGGGAACACTGAAGCTTTCTTT
CDR3aa: CATKRGLNGNTEAFF

j_gene: TRBJ2-7
abundance: .
v_gene: TRBV18
d_gene: TRBD2
CDR3nt: TGTGCCAGCTCACCGGGACTAGCGGGGCGCTACGAGCAGTACTTC
CDR3aa: CASSPGLAGRYEQYF

j_gene: TRBJ2-7
abundance: .
v_gene: TRBV5-1
d_gene: TRBD1
CDR3nt: TGCGCCAGCAGCTCGGGACAGGTGAACTACGAGCAGTACTTC
CDR3aa: CASSSGQVNYEQYF

j_gene: TRBJ1-1
abundance: .
v_gene: TRBV5-1
d_gene: .
CDR3nt: TGCGCCAGCAGCTTCGACGGGGGGAACACTGAAGCTTTCTTT
CDR3aa: CASSFDGGNTEAFF

j_gene: TRBJ2-1
abundance: .
v_gene: TRBV19
d_gene: TRBD2
CDR3nt: TGTGCCAGTAGTATTGGAGCGGGAGGACCAATTTACAATGAGCAGTTCTTC
CDR3aa: CASSIGAGGPIYNEQFF

j_gene: TRBJ2-1
abundance: .
v_gene: TRBV10-1
d_gene: .
CDR3nt: TGCGCCAGCAGTGAGTCGTCCAGGGTTCACCGTAATGAGCAGTTCTTC
CDR3aa: CASSESSRVHRNEQFF

j_gene: TRBJ2-7
abundance: .
v_gene: TRBV4-1
d_gene: .
CDR3nt: TGCGCCAGCAGCCAAGTAATCCCGTACGAGCAGTACTTC
CDR3aa: CASSQVIPYEQYF

j_gene: TRBJ2-1
abundance: .
v_gene: TRBV5-1
d_gene: TRBD1
CDR3nt: TGCGCCAGCAGTTCCGAGCTAGGACAGGGAGGATCAAGGCAGTTCTTC
CDR3aa: CASSSELGQGGSRQFF

j_gene: TRBJ1-5
abundance: .
v_gene: TRBV9
d_gene: .
CDR3nt: TGTGCCAGCAGCGTAGATCCGGCGGGGCAGCCCCAGCATTTT
CDR3aa: CASSVDPAGQPQHF

j_gene: TRBJ1-1
abundance: .
v_gene: TRBV7-9
d_gene: .
CDR3nt: TGTGCCAGCAGCTTAGTGGGGGAGGGAACTGAAGCTTTCTTT
CDR3aa: CASSLVGEGTEAFF

j_gene: TRBJ1-5
abundance: .
v_gene: TRBV2
d_gene: .
CDR3nt: TGTGCCAGCACCACAGGGAAATTCAATCAGCCCCAGCATTTT
CDR3aa: CASTTGKFNQPQHF

j_gene: TRBJ1-2
abundance: once
v_gene: TRBV5-4
d_gene: .
CDR3nt: TGTGCCAGCAGCACAGGGACGGCTGGGTCCGGCTACACCTTC
CDR3aa: CASSTGTAGSGYTF